This T cell receptor beta chain is from a study of cytomegalovirus exposure and HLA in healthy donors. Remarks on this clone: Its antigen is unidentified.

PCR amplification relied on 60 Vbeta primers (plus 13 Jbeta primers). Produced via immunoSEQ multiplex PCR; TCRdb's table is partial and in-frame only. The sample carries a few hundred thousand clones, 60% to 80% recorded once. The CDR3 consists of 17 residues. Germline V gene data show CDR1 as SGHTA and CDR2 as FQGNSA. V was cut by 3 bases and J by 4 bases, with 18 bases left in between. Notes on the study in general: TCR beta V- and J-gene trimming, according to a later analysis, was linked to a missense DCLRE1C variant. It is likely that the observed cluster of highly shared sequence variants was a sequencing artifact. The later analysis indicated that the majority of CMV-associated TCR beta chains appeared HLA-restricted.

Sequencing was carried out using PBMCs. This TCR was sampled from a man between 18 and 29 years old in good health and CMV-seronegative. This chain connects TRBV7-2 to TRBJ2-2, with TRBD1 as a possible D gene (5 bases). CDR3 amino acids: CASSLRKAGMGTGELFF. The CDR3 DNA reads as TGTGCCAGCAGCTTGAGAAAGGCAGGGATGGGCACCGGGGAGCTGTTTTTT.